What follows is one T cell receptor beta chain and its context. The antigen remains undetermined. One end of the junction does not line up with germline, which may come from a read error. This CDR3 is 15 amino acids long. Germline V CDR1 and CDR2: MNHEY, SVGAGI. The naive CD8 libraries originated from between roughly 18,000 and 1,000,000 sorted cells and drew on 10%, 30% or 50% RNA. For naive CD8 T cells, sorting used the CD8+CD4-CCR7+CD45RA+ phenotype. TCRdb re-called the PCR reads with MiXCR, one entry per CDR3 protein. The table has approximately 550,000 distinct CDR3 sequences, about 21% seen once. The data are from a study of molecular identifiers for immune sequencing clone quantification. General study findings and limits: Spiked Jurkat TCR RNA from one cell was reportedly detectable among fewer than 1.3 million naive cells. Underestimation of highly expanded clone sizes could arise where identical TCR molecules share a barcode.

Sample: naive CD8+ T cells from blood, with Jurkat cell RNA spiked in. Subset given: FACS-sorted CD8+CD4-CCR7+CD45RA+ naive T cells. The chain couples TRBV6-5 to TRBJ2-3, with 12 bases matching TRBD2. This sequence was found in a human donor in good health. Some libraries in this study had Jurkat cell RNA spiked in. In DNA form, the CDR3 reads TGTGCCAGCAGTCACTCCGGACTAGCGGGACGTACGCAGTGTTTT. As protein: CASSHSGLAGRTQCF.